The clone carrying this TCR beta chain was recorded a few times. Its specificity is not known. CDR3 length equals 15 residues. The V gene's germline CDR1 is SGHRS and CDR2 YFSETQ. The ends were cut back, 0 bases at V and 1 base at J, with 5 bases in the middle. The data are from a study of T cells after yellow fever vaccination. Across the study: Preparation of the low-cell-number fractions used SMART-Seq v4 Ultra Low Input.

TCRdb re-called the 5' RACE reads through MiXCR, storing one row per CDR3 protein. The profile shows about 300,000 distinct CDR3 sequences, 8.7% of them singletons. The study's findings and limits: A minor fraction of clonotypes spanned both CD4 and CD8 compartments.

The sample was CD4+ T cells sorted from PBMCs, taken 5 days after the yellow fever booster vaccination. This chain joins TRBV5-1 and TRBJ1-6; D unclear. This receptor was obtained from a man aged 18 to 35 who received the YFV17D yellow fever vaccine. The CDR3 loop is CASSLGVSYNSPLHF. CDR3 DNA sequence: TGCGCCAGCAGCTTGGGAGTATCCTATAATTCACCCCTCCACTTT.